This TCR beta chain is drawn from a study of blood T cells in healthy people across ages (dated by TCRdb to the mid-2010s). A note on the overall study: In model experiments, roughly one uniquely barcoded TCR beta cDNA molecule per two T cells was captured by template switching. Four age groups were formed from the donors: young (average about 16 years), middle-aged (just under 40), aged (more than 55) and long-lived (roughly 81). The study analyzed two additional independent replicas of 1 million unique cDNA reads from the same blood draw for two donors, one aged 18 to 29 and one aged 80 or older. The study measured age-related changes in TCR beta repertoire diversity using deep sequencing normalized with unique cDNA molecular identifiers.

Systemically healthy Caucasian individuals from Russia, 39 in total and aged about 6 to 90 years, were included as donors. Each donor gave ten milliliters of peripheral blood, collected into EDTA-treated Vacutainer tubes. Ficoll-Paque density-gradient centrifugation was used to isolate PBMCs, with at least 6.5 million per sample. Trizol reagent was used to extract total RNA from PBMCs, with at least 6 micrograms per sample. Naive CD45RAhigh/CD27high T cell percentages were measured by flow cytometry on a PBMC aliquot from every donor. CDR1 is given as SEHNR and CDR2 as FQNEAQ, both from the germline V gene (reference sequence). V loses 11 bases at its end and J loses 0 bases; junction bases beyond the gene matches: 12. The CDR3 goes from the cysteine to the phenylalanine over 15 residues. Only the CDR3 region is kept as DNA, spanning 45 bases read in frame from base 1. Here is what the overall study found, with its caveats: Conclusive comparison of naive and antigen-experienced compartments was prevented by the profiling of bulk unsorted PBMCs. Estimates of total diversity from one million sequenced T cells were regarded as lower bounds and underestimates. Compared with the aged group, more naive CD4+ T cells, fewer expanded clones and increased TCR diversity were shown by the long-lived group, suggesting age selection. As age increased, observed TCR beta diversity per million T cells dropped in a roughly linear way, and a significant reduction was already evident by age about 40. A strong correlation was found between observed TCR beta diversity and the percentage of naive T cells measured by flow cytometry. The CMV infection status of donors was not known, potentially confounding age-related changes in expanded clonotypes.

The receptor library was made with 5' RACE. For sequencing, an Illumina HiSeq 2500 was employed. A second about 7 to 11 cycle PCR used a sample-barcoded 5' primer and a J-beta primer mix. A unique molecular identifier was introduced onto each TCR beta cDNA molecule by a template-switch 5' adaptor carrying 12 random nucleotides. Each sample yielded at least 3 million CDR3-containing paired-end reads. First-strand cDNA synthesis was performed from all RNA using the Mint cDNA synthesis kit, with priming by a TRBC-specific oligonucleotide. Following uracil-DNA glycosylase treatment, a first 18-cycle PCR with universal primers M1SS and BC2_uni_R was performed on all cDNA. The authors' analysis ran thus. For normalization, 1 million high-quality reads, each with a distinct molecular identifier, were randomly selected from each sample. Reads sharing molecular identifiers were discarded rather than binned into consensus sequences. MiTCR, set to a Q25 quality threshold and the strictest error-elimination algorithm, was used for CDR3 identification, clonotype clustering and error correction. A nonparametric unseen species model with Euler transformation was used to estimate lower-bound total TCR beta diversity. TCRdb passed the public sequencing reads through fastp at Q25 and MiXCR, retaining productive beta sequences. Identical CDR3 proteins give one entry, which carries the most common genes and DNA. TCRdb, not the original authors, processed these V and J calls. The sample table holds 450,000 to 600,000 distinct CDR3 sequences, of which about 27% were seen once. The ten largest make up about 3.3% of the sample.

Of note for this clonotype: The specificity of this receptor is unknown. One base away there is no much larger clone; base qualities are not given.

The sample also formed part of further work on T cells of mothers and their children. In that second paper, the authors write: The donors were nine systemically healthy Caucasian individuals, made up of three mothers and their six children. cDNA synthesis used all of the extracted RNA, with roughly 1.5 ug of RNA in each 15 ul reaction. Sample barcodes and 2-4 random nucleotides were added via the M1S primer in the second PCR. Each mother yielded over 10 million TCR beta CDR3 reads and each child some 3 million reads. In both related and unrelated pairs, thymic selection shapes the output of TCR recombination in a similar way, with inherited differences having only a minor effect. Normalized repertoire overlap was always found to be slightly, but never significantly, higher in related mother-child pairs than in unrelated mother-child pairs. No persistent microchimeric T cell clones were found, with a detection sensitivity of 85 to 100 clones per million clonotypes. To look for features that set related mother-child pairs apart from unrelated individuals, the researchers ran deep NGS to compare the TCR beta repertoires of mothers and children. The mean age was approximately 41 +/- 4 years for the mothers and 11 +/- 4 years for the children. After adapter ligation with NEBNext reagents, the libraries were sequenced on Illumina HiSeq 2000 with 100+100 nt paired-end reads. To avoid cross-contamination, the mother libraries and the child libraries were prepared a month apart and sequenced in separate runs. Each donor had between roughly 450,000 and 2,300,000 distinct TCR beta clonotypes identified. Naive TCR beta clonotypes were estimated from low-frequency clonotypes matched to each donor's FACS-determined naive share, without sorting.

The chain employs TRBV7-9 and TRBJ2-5; 7 bases in the middle match TRBD1. Sequencing was done on a sample of blood. The sequence was obtained from a boy aged 2 to 9 in good health. The CDR3 reads as follows: CAWRKLGQYQETQYF. The nucleotide sequence is given as TGTGCCTGGAGGAAACTGGGACAGTACCAAGAGACCCAGTACTTC.